This TCR beta chain is drawn from a study of blood T cell repertoires in COVID-19. Across the study: PBMCs, B-cell-depleted T cells, or T cells provided the cDNA or gDNA that made up the material.

Individuals aged roughly 18 to 95 years were recruited from 24 US areas. Participants' own reports of clinical history determined their cohort assignment. Symptom resolution, clearance, or two negative PCRs marked the recovered donors of Cohort 3. This CDR3 contains 14 residues. V was clipped by 6 bases and J by 2 bases, with 14 bases between them. CDR1 is SGHVS and CDR2 is FQNEAQ in the germline V gene. Using immunoSEQ multiplex PCR, the repertoire was profiled, and TCRdb retains in-frame clones only, with some absent. The sample contains around 300,000 clones, over 70% of which appear only once. Sequenced input: PBMCs or T cells enriched from blood (not recorded which). This clonotype was obtained from a man aged 30-40 years who had recovered from COVID-19. The chain links TRBV7-8 to TRBJ2-7, with D perhaps TRBD1 (6 bases). DNA of the CDR3: TGTGCCAGCAGTCCCCGGACAGTCACCTACGAGCAGTACTTC. Its translation: CASSPRTVTYEQYF.